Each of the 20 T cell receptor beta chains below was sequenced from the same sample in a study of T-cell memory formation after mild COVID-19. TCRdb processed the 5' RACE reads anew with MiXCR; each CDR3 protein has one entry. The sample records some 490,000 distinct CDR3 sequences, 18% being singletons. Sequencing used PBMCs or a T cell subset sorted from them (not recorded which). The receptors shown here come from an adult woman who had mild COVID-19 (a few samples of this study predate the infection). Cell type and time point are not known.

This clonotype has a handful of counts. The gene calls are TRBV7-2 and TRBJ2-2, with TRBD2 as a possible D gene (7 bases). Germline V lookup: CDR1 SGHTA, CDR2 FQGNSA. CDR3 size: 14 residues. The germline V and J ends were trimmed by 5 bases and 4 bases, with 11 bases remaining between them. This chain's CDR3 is CASSRGGGTGELFF. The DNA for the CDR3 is TGTGCCAGCAGCCGAGGGGGGGGCACCGGGGAGCTGTTTTTT.

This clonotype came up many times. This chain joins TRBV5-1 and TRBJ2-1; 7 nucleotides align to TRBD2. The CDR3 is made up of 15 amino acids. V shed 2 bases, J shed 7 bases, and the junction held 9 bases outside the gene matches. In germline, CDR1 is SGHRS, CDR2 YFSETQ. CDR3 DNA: TGCGCCAGCAGCTTAGTGGGACTACCGAAGAATGAGCAGTTCTTC. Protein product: CASSLVGLPKNEQFF.

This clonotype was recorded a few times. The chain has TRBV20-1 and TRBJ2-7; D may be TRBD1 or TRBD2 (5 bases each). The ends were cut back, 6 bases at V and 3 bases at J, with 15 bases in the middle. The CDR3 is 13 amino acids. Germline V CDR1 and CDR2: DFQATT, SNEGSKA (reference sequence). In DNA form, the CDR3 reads TGCAGTGCGTCTCCGGGACCCCGCTACGAGCAGTACTTC. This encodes CSASPGPRYEQYF.

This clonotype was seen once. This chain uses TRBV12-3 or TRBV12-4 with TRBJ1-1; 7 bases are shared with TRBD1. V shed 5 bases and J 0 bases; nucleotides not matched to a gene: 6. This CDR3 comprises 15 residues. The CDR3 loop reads CASSLTGAVNTEAFF. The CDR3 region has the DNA TGTGCCAGCAGTCTTACAGGGGCCGTGAACACTGAAGCTTTCTTT.

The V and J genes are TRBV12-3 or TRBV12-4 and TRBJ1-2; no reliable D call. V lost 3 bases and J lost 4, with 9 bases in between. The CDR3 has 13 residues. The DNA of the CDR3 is TGTGCCAGCAGTTTGGACGGTATCTATGGCTACACCTTC. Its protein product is CASSLDGIYGYTF.

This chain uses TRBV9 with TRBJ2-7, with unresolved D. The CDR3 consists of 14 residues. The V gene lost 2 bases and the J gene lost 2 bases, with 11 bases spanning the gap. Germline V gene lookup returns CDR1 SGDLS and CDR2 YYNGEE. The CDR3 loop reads CASSVVASTYEQYF. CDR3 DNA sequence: TGTGCCAGCAGCGTGGTCGCGTCCACCTACGAGCAGTACTTC.

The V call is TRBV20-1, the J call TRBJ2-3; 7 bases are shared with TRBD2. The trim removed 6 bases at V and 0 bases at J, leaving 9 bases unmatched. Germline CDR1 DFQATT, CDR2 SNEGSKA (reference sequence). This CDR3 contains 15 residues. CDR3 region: CSAPTGGWSTDTQYF. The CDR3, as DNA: TGCAGTGCCCCCACGGGGGGATGGAGCACAGATACGCAGTATTTT.

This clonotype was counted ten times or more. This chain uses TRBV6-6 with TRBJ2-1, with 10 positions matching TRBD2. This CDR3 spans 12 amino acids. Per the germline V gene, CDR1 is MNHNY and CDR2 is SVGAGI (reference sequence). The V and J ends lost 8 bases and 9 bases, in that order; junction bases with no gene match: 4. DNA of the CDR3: TGTGCCAGCCAGCGGGGGGGGCCTGAGCAGTTCTTC. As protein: CASQRGGPEQFF.

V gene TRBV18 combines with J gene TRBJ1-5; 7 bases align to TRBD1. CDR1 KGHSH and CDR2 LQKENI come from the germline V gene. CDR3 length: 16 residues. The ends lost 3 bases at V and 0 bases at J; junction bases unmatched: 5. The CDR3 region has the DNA TGTGCCAGCTCACCCGACAGGGTTTATAGCAATCAGCCCCAGCATTTT. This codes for CASSPDRVYSNQPQHF.

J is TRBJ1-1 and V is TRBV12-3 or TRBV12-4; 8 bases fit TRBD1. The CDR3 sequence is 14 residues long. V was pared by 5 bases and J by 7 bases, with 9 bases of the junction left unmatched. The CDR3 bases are TGTGCCAGCAGTCCTAGGGACAGGCCCCGTGAAGCTTTCTTT. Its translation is CASSPRDRPREAFF.

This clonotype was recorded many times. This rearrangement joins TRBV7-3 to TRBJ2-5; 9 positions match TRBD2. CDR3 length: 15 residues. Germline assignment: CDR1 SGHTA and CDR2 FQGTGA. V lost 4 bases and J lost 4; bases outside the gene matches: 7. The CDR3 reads CASSSRGGALETQYF. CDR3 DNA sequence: TGTGCCAGCAGCTCGCGCGGGGGGGCCTTAGAGACCCAGTACTTC. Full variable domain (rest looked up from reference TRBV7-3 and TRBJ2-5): GAGVSQTPSNKVTEKGKYVELRCDPISGHTALYWYRQSLGQGPEFLIYFQGTGAADDSGLPNDRFFAVRPEGSVSTLKIQRTERGDSAVYLCASSSRGGALETQYFGPGTRLLVL.

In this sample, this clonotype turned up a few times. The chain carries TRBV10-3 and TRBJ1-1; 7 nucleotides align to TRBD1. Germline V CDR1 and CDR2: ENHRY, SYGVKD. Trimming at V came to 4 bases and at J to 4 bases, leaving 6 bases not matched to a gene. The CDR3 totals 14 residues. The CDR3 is CAISVQTGSTEAFF. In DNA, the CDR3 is TGTGCCATCAGTGTTCAGACAGGGAGCACTGAAGCTTTCTTT.

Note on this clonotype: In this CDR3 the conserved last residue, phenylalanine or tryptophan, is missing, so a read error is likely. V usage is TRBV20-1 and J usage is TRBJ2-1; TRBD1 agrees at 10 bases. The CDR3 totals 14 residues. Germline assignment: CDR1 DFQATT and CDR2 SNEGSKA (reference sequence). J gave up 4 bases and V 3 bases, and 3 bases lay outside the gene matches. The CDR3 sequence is CSASDRGHYNEQFL. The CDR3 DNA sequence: TGCAGTGCTAGCGACAGGGGGCATTACAATGAGCAGTTCTTA.

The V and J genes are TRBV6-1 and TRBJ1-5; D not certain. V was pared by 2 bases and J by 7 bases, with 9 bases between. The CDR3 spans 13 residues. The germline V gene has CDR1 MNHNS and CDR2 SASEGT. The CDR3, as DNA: TGTGCCAGCAGTGAAACACAAAAACAGCCCCAGCATTTT. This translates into CASSETQKQPQHF.

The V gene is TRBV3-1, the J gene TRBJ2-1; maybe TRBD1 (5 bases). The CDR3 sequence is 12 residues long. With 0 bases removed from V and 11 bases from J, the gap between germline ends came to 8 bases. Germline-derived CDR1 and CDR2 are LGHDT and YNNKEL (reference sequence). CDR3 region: CASSQDADKQFF. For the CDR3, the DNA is TGTGCCAGCAGCCAAGATGCGGACAAGCAGTTCTTC.

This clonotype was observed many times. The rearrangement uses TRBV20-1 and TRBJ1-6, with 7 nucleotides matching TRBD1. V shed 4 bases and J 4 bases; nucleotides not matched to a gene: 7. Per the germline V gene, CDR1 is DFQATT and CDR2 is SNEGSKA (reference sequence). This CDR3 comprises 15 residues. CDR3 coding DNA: TGCAGTGCTACCCCAGGGGGAGTGTATAATTCACCCCTCCACTTT. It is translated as CSATPGGVYNSPLHF.

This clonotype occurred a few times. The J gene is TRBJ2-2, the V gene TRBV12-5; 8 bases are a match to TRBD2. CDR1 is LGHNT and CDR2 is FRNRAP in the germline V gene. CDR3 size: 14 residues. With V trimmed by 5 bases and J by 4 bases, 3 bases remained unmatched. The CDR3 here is CASGPGGGTGELFF. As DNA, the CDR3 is TGTGCTAGTGGTCCGGGAGGGGGCACCGGGGAGCTGTTTTTT.

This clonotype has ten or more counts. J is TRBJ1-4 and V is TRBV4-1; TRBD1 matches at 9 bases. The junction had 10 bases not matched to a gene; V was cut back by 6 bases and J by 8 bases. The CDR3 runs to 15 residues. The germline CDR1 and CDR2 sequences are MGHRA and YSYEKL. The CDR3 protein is CASRVQGAPGEKLFF. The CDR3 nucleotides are TGCGCCAGCAGGGTACAGGGGGCCCCGGGGGAAAAACTGTTTTTT.

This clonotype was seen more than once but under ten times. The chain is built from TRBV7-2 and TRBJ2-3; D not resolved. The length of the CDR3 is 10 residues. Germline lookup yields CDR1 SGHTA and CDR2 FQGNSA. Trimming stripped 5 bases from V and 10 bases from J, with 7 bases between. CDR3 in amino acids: CASSGQAQYF. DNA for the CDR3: TGTGCCAGCAGCGGCCAAGCGCAGTATTTT.

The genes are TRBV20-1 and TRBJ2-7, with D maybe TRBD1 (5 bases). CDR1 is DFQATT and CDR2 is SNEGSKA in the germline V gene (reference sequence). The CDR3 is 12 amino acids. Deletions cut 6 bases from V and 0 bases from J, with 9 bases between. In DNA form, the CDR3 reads TGCAGTGCCCAGACAGACTCCTACGAGCAGTACTTC. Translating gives CSAQTDSYEQYF.